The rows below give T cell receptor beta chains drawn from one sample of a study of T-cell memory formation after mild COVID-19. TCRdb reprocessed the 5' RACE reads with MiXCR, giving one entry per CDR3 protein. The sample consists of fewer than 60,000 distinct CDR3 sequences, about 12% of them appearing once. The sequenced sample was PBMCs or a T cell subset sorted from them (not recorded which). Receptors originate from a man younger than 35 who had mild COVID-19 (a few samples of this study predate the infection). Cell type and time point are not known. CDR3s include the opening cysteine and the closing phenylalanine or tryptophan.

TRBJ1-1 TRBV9 CASSVGEVMGTEAFF
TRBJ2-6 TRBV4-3 CASSQGNSPSGANVLTF
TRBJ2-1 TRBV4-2 CASSQDTGGWNEQFF
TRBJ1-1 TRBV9 CASTTGMGVWNTEAFF
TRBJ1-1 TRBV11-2 CASSALRDTEAFF
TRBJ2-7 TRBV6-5 CASSYSDSEQYF
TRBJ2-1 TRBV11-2 CASSFVLNYNEQFF
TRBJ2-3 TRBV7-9 CASSLGRTVTDTQYF
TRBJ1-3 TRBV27 CASRQQGAGNTIYF
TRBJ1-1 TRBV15 CASKPGQGIMNTEAFF
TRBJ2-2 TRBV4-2 CASSQVTGELFF
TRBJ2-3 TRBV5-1 CASSLSRLGPTDTQYF
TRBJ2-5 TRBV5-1 CASSFAGLETQYF
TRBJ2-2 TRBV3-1 CASSLLWGQNTGELFF
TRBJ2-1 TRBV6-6 CASHPSGGESYNEQFF
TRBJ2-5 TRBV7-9 CASSLAGLEWTQYF
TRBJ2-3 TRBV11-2 CASSLAGHNIDTQYF
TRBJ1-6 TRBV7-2 CASSLRQGASSFYNSPLHF
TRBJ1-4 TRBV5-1 CASSLAGRREKLFF